The following is a T cell receptor beta chain sequence with its context. Its antigen is currently unknown. The sample originates from a study of monozygotic twins with inflammatory bowel disease. Notes on the study in general: Discrimination among different T cell subtypes was not achievable.

TCRalpha and TCRbeta cDNA underwent two nested PCRs of around 15 and 10 cycles. With the 5' RACE reads reprocessed, TCRdb shows one record per CDR3 protein and no DNA. Its table records 110,000 to 150,000 distinct CDR3 sequences. The CDR3 loop spans 15 amino acids. Germline lookup yields CDR1 DFQATT and CDR2 SNEGSKA (reference sequence). This TCR was sampled from a human donor with ulcerative colitis or Crohn's disease, or a healthy co-twin of an affected twin (not recorded which). Sequenced: blood. The chain uses TRBV20-1 and TRBJ2-3; TCRdb indicates TRBD2, and absent DNA this call remains unverified. This CDR3 is CSAEGTSGPTDTQYF.